The 9 T cell receptor beta chains presented below share a single source sample, sequenced in a study of blood T cells in healthy people across ages. Combining a sample-barcoded 5' primer with a J-beta primer mix, a second PCR ran for about 7 to 11 cycles. Using its own MiXCR run on the 5' RACE reads, TCRdb lists one record per CDR3 protein. The sample carries around 1,700,000 distinct CDR3 sequences, approximately 28% recorded once. The sample was blood. These receptors all stem from a woman in her 30s in good health.

This clonotype was observed a few times. The chain carries TRBV5-6 and TRBJ2-5; TRBD1 aligns across 7 bases. In germline, CDR1 is SGHDT, CDR2 YYEEEE. CDR3 length: 14 amino acids. The J segment lost 2 bases and the V segment lost 5 bases, leaving 6 bases of the junction unmatched. CDR3 in DNA: TGTGCCAGCAGGACCGACAGGGCACAAGAGACCCAGTACTTC. Translation gives CASRTDRAQETQYF.

The rearrangement links TRBV5-1 to TRBJ2-4; D perhaps matches TRBD1 (6 bases). Germline lookup yields CDR1 SGHRS and CDR2 YFSETQ. This CDR3 contains 15 residues. With 3 bases removed from V and 4 bases from J, the gap between germline ends came to 14 bases. The chain's CDR3 is CASSSGQPPKNIQYF. In nucleotides, the CDR3 is TGCGCCAGCAGCTCCGGACAGCCGCCGAAAAACATTCAGTACTTC.

This clonotype has at least ten counts. The chain combines TRBV6-1 with TRBJ2-7, with TRBD2 as a possible D gene (5 bases). This CDR3 comprises 17 residues. V lost 2 bases and J lost 0, with 17 bases in between. CDR1 and CDR2 from the germline V gene are MNHNS and SASEGT. Written as DNA, the CDR3 is TGTGCCAGCAGTGAACACCTTGGACGGAGGATCTCCTACGAGCAGTACTTC. This encodes CASSEHLGRRISYEQYF.

This clonotype was counted a few times. The chain is built from TRBV24-1 and TRBJ2-1, with D possibly matching TRBD2 (6 bases). CDR1 is KGHDR, CDR2 SFDVKD, per germline. CDR3 length: 14 residues. The V and J ends lost 3 bases and 7 bases respectively, with 12 bases between them. As DNA, the CDR3 is TGTGCCACCAGTGATCCAGGACTAAGGAATGAGCAGTTCTTC. This gives the protein CATSDPGLRNEQFF.

This clonotype was picked up many times. The CDR3 sequence: CATSRGLGQPQHF. CDR3 sequence (DNA): TGTGCCACCAGCAGGGGCTTGGGGCAGCCCCAGCATTTT. The V and J genes are TRBV15 and TRBJ1-5; D is unresolved. Between the trimmed V and J ends, which lost 3 bases and 7 bases, there was a span of 10 bases. The CDR3 length is 13 residues. Germline V gene sequence: CDR1 LNHNV, CDR2 YYDKDF (reference sequence).

V is TRBV7-2 and J is TRBJ2-3; no clear D gene. The CDR3 spans 14 residues. CDR1 and CDR2 from the germline V gene are SGHTA and FQGNSA. Between the trimmed V and J ends, which lost 6 bases and 2 bases, there was a span of 12 bases. The CDR3 DNA reads as TGTGCCAGCAGTCAGTCCCCGGTCACAGATACGCAGTATTTT. This sequence encodes CASSQSPVTDTQYF.

This clonotype was counted many times. This sequence joins TRBV12-3 or TRBV12-4 and TRBJ2-1; the match to TRBD2 covers 11 bases. V lost 6 bases, J lost 1 base, and 2 bases stayed unmatched. The CDR3 totals 15 residues. CDR3 sequence: CASRPSGGSYNEQFF. The CDR3 nucleotides read TGTGCCAGCAGACCTAGCGGGGGGTCCTACAATGAGCAGTTCTTC.

Only a few counts were recorded for this clonotype. J is TRBJ1-5 and V is TRBV29-1; TRBD1 matches at 8 bases. The CDR3 consists of 15 residues. Germline CDR1 and CDR2: SQVTM and ANQGSEA. V shed 4 bases, J shed 1 base, and the junction held 6 bases outside the gene matches. CDR3 region: CSVVIQGASNQPQHF. The CDR3 DNA follows: TGCAGCGTTGTCATCCAGGGGGCGAGCAATCAGCCCCAGCATTTT.

This chain uses TRBV30 with TRBJ2-7; 7 nucleotides agree with TRBD2. Trimming cost V 2 bases and J 7 bases; bases outside gene matches: 5. The CDR3 has 12 residues. The germline CDR1 and CDR2 sequences are GTSNPN and SVGIG (reference sequence). The CDR3 loop is CAWSHPGLEQYF. The CDR3 coding sequence is TGTGCCTGGAGTCACCCGGGACTAGAGCAGTACTTC. The entire variable domain, with the rest obtained from reference TRBV30 and TRBJ2-7, is as follows: SQTIHQWPATLVQPVGSPLSLECTVEGTSNPNLYWYRQAAGRGLQLLFYSVGIGQISSEVPQNLSASRPQDRQFILSSKKLLLSDSGFYLCAWSHPGLEQYFGPGTRLTVT.